The clone carrying this T cell receptor (beta chain) appeared once. Its antigen is not known. Measured with immunoSEQ multiplex PCR; TCRdb has only the in-frame clones, and not every one. The table has 60,000 to 70,000 clones, over 80% seen once. This entry belongs to a study of siplizumab effects on memory and regulatory T cells. General study results and limits: Mappable CD4+ clones that were alloreactive averaged about 69% Treg-derived with siplizumab versus approximately 25% in controls. Both greater diversity than memory cells and a major contribution to the alloresponse seemed to characterize naive T cells. Researchers could map only a minor fraction of alloreactive clones to unstimulated subsets.

The CDR3 extends over 16 amino acids. V was shortened by 4 bases and J by 3 bases, with 16 bases between the two germline ends. Germline assignment: CDR1 SGHRS and CDR2 YFSETQ. This clonotype originated in a human donor in good health. Sequenced material: Tregs sorted from blood. The genes are TRBV5-1 and TRBJ2-2; TRBD2 is a possible D gene (5 bases). The CDR3 sequence: CASSVLDSTYTGELFF. DNA for the CDR3: TGCGCCAGCAGCGTTCTGGACTCCACTTACACCGGGGAGCTGTTTTTT.